This TCR beta chain was sequenced during a study of CD8+CD57+ T cells in acquired aplastic anemia. Study at large: On average, sorted CD4+ and CD8+ cells gave approximately 3 ug of DNA. CD4+ reads averaged about 11 million in healthy donors. Findings of the study overall: Patients and controls shared twenty-nine CD8+ CDR3 sequences. Between patients and controls, CD8+ Simpson's diversity did not vary significantly.

CDR3 and TCR beta VDJ profiling relied on a genomic DNA template. A single record per CDR3 protein comes from TCRdb applying MiXCR to the reads. The sample comprises 95,000 to 120,000 distinct CDR3 sequences, roughly 50% of which are singletons, and around a third rests with the top ten. Germline assignment: CDR1 MNHNS and CDR2 SASEGT. The CDR3 contains 15 residues. With V trimmed by 0 bases and J by 4 bases, 2 bases remained unmatched. This clonotype has at least ten counts. Antigen specificity is unknown. The sequence derives from a human donor in good health, serving as a control. Sequenced input: sorted CD4+, CD8+, or CD8+CD57+ T cells (not recorded which) from PBMCs. The gene calls are TRBV6-1 and TRBJ2-5; 10 nucleotides match TRBD2. The CDR3 region has the DNA TGTGCCAGCAGTGAAGCTAGCGGGGGGCCAGAGACCCAGTACTTC. It is translated as CASSEASGGPETQYF.